This record covers a single T cell receptor beta chain. Its antigen is undetermined. These data belong to a study of blood T cells in healthy people across ages. Study-level background: About one barcoded beta molecule per two T cells was the capture yield of template switching. Study results and caveats: Unsorted PBMCs ruled out conclusive naive versus antigen-experienced comparison. Diversity of TCR beta correlated strongly with naive T cell percentage.

The amount of total RNA extracted per sample was at least 5 micrograms. A second roughly 7 to 11 cycle PCR used barcoded and J-beta primers. TCRdb itself ran the 5' RACE reads through MiXCR, one entry per CDR3 protein. Of about 830,000 distinct CDR3 sequences in the sample, approximately 67% were seen once. The CDR3 consists of 15 residues. This receptor was identified in a man aged 25-40 years in good health. The sample was blood. The chain joins TRBV21-1 to TRBJ1-5; the tabulated D call, TRBD1, remains unverified against the DNA. TRBV21-1 is designated a pseudogene. The CDR3 coding sequence is TGTGCCAGCACAACGACAGGGATAGAGAGTCAGCCCCAGCATTTT. Amino acid sequence: CASTTTGIESQPQHF.